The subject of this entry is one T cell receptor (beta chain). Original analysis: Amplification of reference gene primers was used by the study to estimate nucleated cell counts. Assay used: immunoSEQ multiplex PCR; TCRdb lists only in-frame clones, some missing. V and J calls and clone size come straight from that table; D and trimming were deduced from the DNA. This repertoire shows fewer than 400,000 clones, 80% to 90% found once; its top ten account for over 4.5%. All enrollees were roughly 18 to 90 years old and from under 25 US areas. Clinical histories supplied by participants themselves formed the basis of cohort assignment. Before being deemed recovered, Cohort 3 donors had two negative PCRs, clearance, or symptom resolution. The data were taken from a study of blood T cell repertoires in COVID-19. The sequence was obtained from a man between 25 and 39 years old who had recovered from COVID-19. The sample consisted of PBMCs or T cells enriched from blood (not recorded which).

This CDR3 is CASLSGDEQYF. CDR3 nucleotides: TGCGCCAGCCTGTCAGGGGACGAGCAGTACTTC. The rearrangement joins TRBV5-1 to TRBJ2-7, with TRBD1 as a possible D gene (6 bases). The CDR3 spans 11 residues. From germline, CDR1 is SGHRS and CDR2 YFSETQ. V was clipped by 7 bases and J by 5 bases, with 10 bases between them.